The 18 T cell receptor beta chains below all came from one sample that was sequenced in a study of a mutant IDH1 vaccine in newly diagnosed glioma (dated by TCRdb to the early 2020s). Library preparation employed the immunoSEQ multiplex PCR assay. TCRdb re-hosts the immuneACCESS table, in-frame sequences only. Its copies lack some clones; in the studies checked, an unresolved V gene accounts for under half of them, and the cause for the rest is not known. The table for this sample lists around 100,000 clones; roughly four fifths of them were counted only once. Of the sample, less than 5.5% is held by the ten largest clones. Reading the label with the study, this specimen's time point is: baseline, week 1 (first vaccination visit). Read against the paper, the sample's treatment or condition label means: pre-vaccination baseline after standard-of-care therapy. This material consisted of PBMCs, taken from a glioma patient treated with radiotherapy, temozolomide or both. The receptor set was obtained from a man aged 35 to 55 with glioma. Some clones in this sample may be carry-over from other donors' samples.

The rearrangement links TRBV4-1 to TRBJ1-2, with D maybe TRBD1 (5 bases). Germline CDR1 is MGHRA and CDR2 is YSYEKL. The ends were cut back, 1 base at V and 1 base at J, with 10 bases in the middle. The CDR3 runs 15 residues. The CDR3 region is CASSQGAGLNYGYTF. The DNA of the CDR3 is TGCGCCAGCAGCCAAGGGGCAGGGCTTAACTATGGCTACACCTTC.

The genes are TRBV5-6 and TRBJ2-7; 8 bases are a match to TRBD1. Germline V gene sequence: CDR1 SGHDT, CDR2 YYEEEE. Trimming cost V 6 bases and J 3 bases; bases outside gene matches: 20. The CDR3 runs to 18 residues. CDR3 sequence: CASMRYGTGRLGDYEQYF. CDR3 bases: TGTGCCAGCATGCGGTACGGGACAGGAAGGCTTGGTGACTACGAGCAGTACTTC.

CDR3 in DNA: TGTGCCAGCAGCTTTACAGGGGGCCTTAATGAAAAACTGTTTTTT. It encodes CASSFTGGLNEKLFF. V is TRBV7-9 and J is TRBJ1-4; 9 bases are shared with TRBD1. The CDR3 is 15 residues long. J lost 4 bases, V lost 3 bases, and 3 bases had no gene match. Germline loops: CDR1 SEHNR, CDR2 FQNEAQ (reference sequence). The whole variable domain, filled in from reference TRBV7-9 and TRBJ1-4, reads DTGVSQNPRHKITKRGQNVTFRCDPISEHNRLYWYRQTLGQGPEFLTYFQNEAQLEKSRLLSDRFSAERPKGSFSTLEIQRTEQGDSAMYLCASSFTGGLNEKLFFGSGTQLSVL.

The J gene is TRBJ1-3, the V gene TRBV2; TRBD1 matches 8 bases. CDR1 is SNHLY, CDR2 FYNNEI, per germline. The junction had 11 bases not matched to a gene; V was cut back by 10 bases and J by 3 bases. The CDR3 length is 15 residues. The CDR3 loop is CATTRQGIGGNTIYF. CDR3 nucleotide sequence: TGTGCCACCACTCGACAGGGGATCGGTGGAAACACCATATATTTT.

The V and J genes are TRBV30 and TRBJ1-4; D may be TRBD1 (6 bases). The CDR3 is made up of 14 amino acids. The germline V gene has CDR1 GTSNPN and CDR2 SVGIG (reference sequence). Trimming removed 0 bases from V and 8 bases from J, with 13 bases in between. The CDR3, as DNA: TGTGCCTGGAGTGTAATAGGGGGATTCGAAAAACTGTTTTTT. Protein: CAWSVIGGFEKLFF. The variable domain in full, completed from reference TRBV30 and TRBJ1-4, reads SQTIHQWPATLVQPVGSPLSLECTVEGTSNPNLYWYRQAAGRGLQLLFYSVGIGQISSEVPQNLSASRPQDRQFILSSKKLLLSDSGFYLCAWSVIGGFEKLFFGSGTQLSVL.

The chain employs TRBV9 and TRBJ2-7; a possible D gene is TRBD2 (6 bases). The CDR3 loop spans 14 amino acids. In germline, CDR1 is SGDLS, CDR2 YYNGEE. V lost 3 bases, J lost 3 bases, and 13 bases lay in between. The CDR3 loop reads CASSGSGSYYEQYF. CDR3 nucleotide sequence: TGTGCCAGCAGCGGCTCCGGGAGCTACTACGAGCAGTACTTC.

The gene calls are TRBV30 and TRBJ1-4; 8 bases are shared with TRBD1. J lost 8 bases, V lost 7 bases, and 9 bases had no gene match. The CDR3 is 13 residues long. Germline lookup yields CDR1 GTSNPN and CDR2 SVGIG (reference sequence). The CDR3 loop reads CASDIQGGEKLFF. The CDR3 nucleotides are TGTGCCTCGGATATACAGGGGGGGGAAAAACTGTTTTTT.

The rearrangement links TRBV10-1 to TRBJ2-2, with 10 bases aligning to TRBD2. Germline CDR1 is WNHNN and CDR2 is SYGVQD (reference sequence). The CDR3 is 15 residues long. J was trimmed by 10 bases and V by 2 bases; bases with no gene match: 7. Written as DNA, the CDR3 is TGCGCCAGCAGTGAGAAGTTAGCGGGGGGTGCGGAGCTGTTTTTT. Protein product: CASSEKLAGGAELFF.

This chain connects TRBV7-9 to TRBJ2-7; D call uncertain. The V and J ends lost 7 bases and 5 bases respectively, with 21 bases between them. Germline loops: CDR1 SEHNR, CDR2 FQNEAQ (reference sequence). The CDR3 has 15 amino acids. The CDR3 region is CASTPPAVPPDEQYF. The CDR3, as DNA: TGTGCCAGCACCCCCCCGGCCGTACCCCCTGACGAGCAGTACTTC.

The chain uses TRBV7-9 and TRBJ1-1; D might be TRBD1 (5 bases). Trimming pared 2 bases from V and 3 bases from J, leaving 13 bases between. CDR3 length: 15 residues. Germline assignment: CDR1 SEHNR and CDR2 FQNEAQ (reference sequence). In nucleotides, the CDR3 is TGTGCCAGCAGCTTACTCGCGGGGCCCCACACTGAAGCTTTCTTT. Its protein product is CASSLLAGPHTEAFF.

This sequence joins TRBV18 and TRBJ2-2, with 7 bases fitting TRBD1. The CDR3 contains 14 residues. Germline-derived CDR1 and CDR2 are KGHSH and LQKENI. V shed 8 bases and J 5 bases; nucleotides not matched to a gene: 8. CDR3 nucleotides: TGTGCCAGCCAACAGGGGTTCGAGACCGGGGAGCTGTTTTTT. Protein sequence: CASQQGFETGELFF.

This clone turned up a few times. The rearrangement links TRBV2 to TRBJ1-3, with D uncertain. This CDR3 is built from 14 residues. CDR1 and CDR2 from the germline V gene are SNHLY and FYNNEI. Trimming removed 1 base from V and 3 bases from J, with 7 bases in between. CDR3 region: CASSEVGSGNTIYF. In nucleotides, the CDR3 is TGTGCCAGCAGTGAAGTGGGAAGTGGAAACACCATATATTTT.

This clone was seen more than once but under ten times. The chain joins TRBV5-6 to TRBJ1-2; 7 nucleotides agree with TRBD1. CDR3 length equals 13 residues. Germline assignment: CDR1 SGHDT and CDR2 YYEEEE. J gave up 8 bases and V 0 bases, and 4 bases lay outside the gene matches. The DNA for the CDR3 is TGTGCCAGCAGCTTGGTGTCAGGGGGAGGCTACACCTTC. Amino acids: CASSLVSGGGYTF. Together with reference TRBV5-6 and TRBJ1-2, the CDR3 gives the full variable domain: DAGVTQSPTHLIKTRGQQVTLRCSPKSGHDTVSWYQQALGQGPQFIFQYYEEEERQRGNFPDRFSGHQFPNYSSELNVNALLLGDSALYLCASSLVSGGGYTFGSGTRLTVV.

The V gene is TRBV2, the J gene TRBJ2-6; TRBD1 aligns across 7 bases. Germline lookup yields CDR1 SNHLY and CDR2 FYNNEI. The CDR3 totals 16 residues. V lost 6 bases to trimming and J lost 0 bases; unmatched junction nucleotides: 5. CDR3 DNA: TGTGCCAGCAGGGGACAGACCGGCTCTGGGGCCAACGTCCTGACTTTC. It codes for CASRGQTGSGANVLTF. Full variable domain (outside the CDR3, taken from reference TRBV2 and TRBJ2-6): EPEVTQTPSHQVTQMGQEVILRCVPISNHLYFYWYRQILGQKVEFLVSFYNNEISEKSEIFDDQFSVERPDGSNFTLKIRSTKLEDSAMYFCASRGQTGSGANVLTFGAGSRLTVL.

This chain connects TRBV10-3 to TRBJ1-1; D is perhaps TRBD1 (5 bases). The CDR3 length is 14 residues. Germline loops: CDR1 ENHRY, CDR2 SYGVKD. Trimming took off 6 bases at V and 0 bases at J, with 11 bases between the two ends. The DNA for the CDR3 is TGTGCCATCAGACAGGAAATGGTGAACACTGAAGCTTTCTTT. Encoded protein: CAIRQEMVNTEAFF.

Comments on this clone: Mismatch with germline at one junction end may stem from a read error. DNA of the CDR3: TGTGCCAGCAGTGAAATCAGCCGCACAGGTACGCAGTATTTT. It is translated as CASSEISRTGTQYF. The V and J genes are TRBV25-1 and TRBJ2-3; tentative D call: TRBD1 (5 bases). Looked up from germline, CDR1 is MGHDK and CDR2 is SYGVNS. There are 14 residues in the CDR3.

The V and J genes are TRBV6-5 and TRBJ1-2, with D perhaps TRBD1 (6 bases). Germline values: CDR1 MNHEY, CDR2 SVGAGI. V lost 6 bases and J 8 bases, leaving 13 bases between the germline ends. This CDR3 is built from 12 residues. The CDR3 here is CASSLTGWGYTF. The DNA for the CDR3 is TGTGCCAGCAGCCTGACAGGTTGGGGCTACACCTTC.

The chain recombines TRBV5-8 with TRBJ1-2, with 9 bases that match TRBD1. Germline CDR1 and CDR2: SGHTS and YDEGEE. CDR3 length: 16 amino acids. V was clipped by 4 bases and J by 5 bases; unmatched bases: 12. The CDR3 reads CASSPGQGSGWYGYTF. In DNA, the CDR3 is TGTGCCAGCAGCCCCGGACAGGGGTCGGGATGGTATGGCTACACCTTC.